Below are 32 T cell receptor beta chains sequenced from a single sample in a study of blood T cells in healthy people across ages. PCR was performed a second time for about 6 to 11 cycles using a sample-barcoded 5' primer and a J-beta primer mix. TCRdb reprocessed the 5' RACE reads with MiXCR, giving one entry per CDR3 protein. The table has some 1,800,000 distinct CDR3 sequences, about two fifths seen once. Sequenced sample: blood. These receptor sequences come from a human donor in good health.

The chain is built from TRBV4-2 and TRBJ2-1, with 10 positions matching TRBD2. The CDR3 runs 14 residues. After removal of 5 bases from V and 8 bases from J, the junction contained 6 bases not matched to a gene. From germline, CDR1 is LGHNA and CDR2 YNFKEQ. CDR3 sequence (DNA): TGTGCCAGCAGCGGGGCTAGCGGGGGAGATGAGCAGTTCTTC. Its translation: CASSGASGGDEQFF.

The chain has TRBV7-2 and TRBJ2-1; possible D gene TRBD2, 5 bases. Trimming left V 0 bases short and J 5 bases short, with 14 bases between. Germline CDR1 SGHTA, CDR2 FQGNSA. This CDR3 region has 16 residues. CDR3 nucleotides: TGTGCCAGCAGCTTAGCCCTGATGGACTTTAACAATGAGCAGTTCTTC. The encoded protein is CASSLALMDFNNEQFF. Full variable domain (rest looked up from reference TRBV7-2 and TRBJ2-1): GAGVSQSPSNKVTEKGKDVELRCDPISGHTALYWYRQSLGQGLEFLIYFQGNSAPDKSGLPSDRFSAERTGGSVSTLTIQRTQQEDSAVYLCASSLALMDFNNEQFFGPGTRLTVL.

This clonotype was counted between two and nine times. The rearrangement joins TRBV5-5 to TRBJ2-3, with 8 bases identical to TRBD2. Germline CDR1 is SGHKS and CDR2 is YYEKEE (reference sequence). The CDR3 is made up of 15 amino acids. The V and J ends lost 7 bases and 4 bases, in that order; junction bases with no gene match: 11. As DNA, the CDR3 is TGTGCCAGCTATACTGCGGGGGGCCCAGCAGATACGCAGTATTTT. Protein product: CASYTAGGPADTQYF. The full variable domain, in which reference TRBV5-5 and TRBJ2-3 provide the parts outside the CDR3, is DAGVTQSPTHLIKTRGQQVTLRCSPISGHKSVSWYQQVLGQGPQFIFQYYEKEERGRGNFPDRFSARQFPNYSSELNVNALLLGDSALYLCASYTAGGPADTQYFGPGTRLTVL.

The chain recombines TRBV6-6 with TRBJ1-2, with D uncertain. Germline V gives CDR1 MNHNY, CDR2 SVGAGI (reference sequence). The CDR3 is 14 amino acids. V was trimmed by 5 bases and J by 5 bases, leaving 15 bases between them. In DNA, the CDR3 is TGTGCCAGCAGTAGCCTGGCAGACCAGTATGGCTACACCTTC. This translates into CASSSLADQYGYTF.

The table lists this clonotype with a few counts. This sequence joins TRBV5-5 and TRBJ1-1; D uncertain. Per germline, CDR1 SGHKS and CDR2 YYEKEE (reference sequence). The ends were cut back, 6 bases at V and 3 bases at J, with 15 bases in the middle. CDR3 length equals 14 residues. The CDR3 region has the DNA TGTGCCAGCACCCTGTGGGTCCCACACACTGAAGCTTTCTTT. It yields the protein CASTLWVPHTEAFF.

This chain uses TRBV7-3 with TRBJ2-1, with 15 bases fitting TRBD2. V lost 2 bases, J lost 5 bases, and 10 bases stayed unmatched. The CDR3 sequence is 19 residues long. Germline loops: CDR1 SGHTA, CDR2 FQGTGA. CDR3 coding DNA: TGTGCCAGCAGCTTAGGGACTAGCGGGGGGCGGGTCGCCCACAATGAGCAGTTCTTC. This translates into CASSLGTSGGRVAHNEQFF.

This rearrangement joins TRBV6-6 to TRBJ2-3; D is unresolved. The V gene lost 5 bases and the J gene lost 6 bases, with 6 bases spanning the gap. CDR1 MNHNY and CDR2 SVGAGI come from the germline V gene (reference sequence). The length of the CDR3 is 11 residues. DNA for the CDR3: TGTGCCAGCAGTGCTCCTGATACGCAGTATTTT. Translation gives CASSAPDTQYF.

The count of this clonotype is one. It is likely a read error, because the conserved phenylalanine at the end of the CDR3 is missing. The rearrangement links TRBV9 to TRBJ1-2; D unresolved. Trimming cost V 0 bases and J 1 base, with 7 bases left between them. This CDR3 contains 14 residues. Germline V gene sequence: CDR1 SGDLS, CDR2 YYNGEE. In nucleotides, the CDR3 is TGTGCCAGCAGCGTAGGAGTTTTTAACTATGGCTACACCATC. As protein: CASSVGVFNYGYTI.

The V call is TRBV7-9, the J call TRBJ1-2; D ambiguous. The length of the CDR3 is 13 residues. The germline CDR1 and CDR2 sequences are SEHNR and FQNEAQ (reference sequence). Trimming took 1 base from V and 8 from J, leaving 11 bases between them. CDR3 sequence: CASSLVMGNGYTF. The CDR3 nucleotides are TGTGCCAGCAGCTTAGTAATGGGGAACGGCTACACCTTC.

This clonotype has a single count. This chain uses TRBV15 with TRBJ2-6; no definite D call. CDR1 is LNHNV, CDR2 YYDKDF, per germline (reference sequence). This CDR3 comprises 16 residues. Trimming left V 5 bases short and J 0 bases short, with 11 bases between. As DNA, the CDR3 is TGTGCCACCAGCGACGGCGGCATCTCTGGGGCCAACGTCCTGACTTTC. Its protein product is CATSDGGISGANVLTF.

Ten or more counts support this clonotype. This sequence joins TRBV20-1 and TRBJ1-2, with D possibly being TRBD1 (6 bases). Germline V gives CDR1 DFQATT, CDR2 SNEGSKA (reference sequence). The CDR3 runs 11 residues. The CDR3 DNA follows: TGCAGCGCCCGAGGGGGCTATGGCTACACCTTC. Amino acid sequence: CSARGGYGYTF.

The genes are TRBV20-1 and TRBJ1-1; D is unresolved. V was clipped by 7 bases and J by 2 bases, with 17 bases between them. CDR1 and CDR2 (germline): DFQATT, SNEGSKA (reference sequence). The CDR3 has 14 residues. The chain's CDR3 is CSVKSGEFNTEAFF. CDR3 nucleotides: TGCAGTGTTAAGAGTGGGGAGTTTAACACTGAAGCTTTCTTT.

This clonotype appeared a few times. The V and J genes are TRBV9 and TRBJ2-7; 12 nucleotides line up with TRBD2. The V and J ends lost 3 bases and 2 bases, in that order; junction bases with no gene match: 6. Germline V CDR1 and CDR2: SGDLS, YYNGEE. The CDR3 contains 16 residues. The CDR3 DNA is TGTGCCAGCAGCGGACGAACTAGCGGGGGGCCCTACGAGCAGTACTTC. Protein product: CASSGRTSGGPYEQYF.

This clonotype was recorded a few times. The chain uses TRBV28 and TRBJ2-7; D gene uncertain. Germline assignment: CDR1 MDHEN and CDR2 SYDVKM. The CDR3 loop spans 13 amino acids. V lost 8 bases and J lost 1, with 12 bases in between. CDR3 sequence (DNA): TGTGCCAGCCAGCGTCTTGGGTCCTACGAGCAGTACTTC. This translates into CASQRLGSYEQYF.

The chain employs TRBV10-3 and TRBJ2-3, with D unclear. This CDR3 has 14 amino acids. The V gene's germline CDR1 is ENHRY and CDR2 SYGVKD. V was clipped by 11 bases and J by 2 bases, with 17 bases between them. CDR3 in amino acids: CASRSTPHTDTQYF. Here the CDR3 DNA reads TGTGCCTCCAGGTCGACTCCCCACACAGATACGCAGTATTTT.

The chain carries TRBV3-1 and TRBJ2-5; the D gene could be TRBD1 or TRBD2 (5 bases each). V was cut by 5 bases and J by 4 bases, with 17 bases left in between. This CDR3 has 15 residues. Per the germline V gene, CDR1 is LGHDT and CDR2 is YNNKEL (reference sequence). The CDR3 spells CASSSGAGRRETQYF. CDR3 bases: TGTGCCAGCAGCTCCGGGGCAGGGCGGCGAGAGACCCAGTACTTC.

In DNA, the CDR3 is TGTGCCAGCAGCAAAGGTGGAGGGACCTGGACCTACGAGCAGTACTTC. Translated, it gives CASSKGGGTWTYEQYF. The chain employs TRBV21-1 and TRBJ2-7; TRBD2 is taken as the D call from the table, unchecked against the DNA. TRBV21-1 is deemed a pseudogene. The CDR3 spans 16 residues.

This chain connects TRBV7-6 to TRBJ1-4, with 12 nucleotides matching TRBD1. CDR3 size: 16 residues. V shed 4 bases, J shed 5 bases, and the junction held 5 bases outside the gene matches. CDR1 and CDR2 from the germline V gene are SGHVS and FNYEAQ. The CDR3 sequence: CASSSQGTGGNEKLFF. Here the CDR3 DNA reads TGTGCCAGCAGCTCGCAAGGGACAGGGGGCAATGAAAAACTGTTTTTT.

In its sample, this clonotype was seen many times. One end of the junction does not line up with germline, which may come from a read error. The chain has TRBV5-1 and TRBJ2-3; D is undetermined. The CDR3 covers 14 residues. CDR1 SGHRS and CDR2 YFSETQ come from the germline V gene. In DNA, the CDR3 is TGTGCCAGCAGCTTAGAACCTAGCACAGATACGCAGTATTTT. Translating gives CASSLEPSTDTQYF.

There are a few counts of this clonotype. This chain connects TRBV6-5 to TRBJ1-6; 9 bases are shared with TRBD1. V lost 7 bases to trimming and J lost 7 bases; unmatched junction nucleotides: 8. The CDR3 runs 15 residues. The V gene's germline CDR1 is MNHEY and CDR2 SVGAGI. The CDR3 DNA reads TGTGCCAGCAAACTCGCCGGGACAGGGAATTCACCCCTCCACTTT. As protein: CASKLAGTGNSPLHF.

A few counts support this clonotype. This chain uses TRBV15 with TRBJ1-1; unclear D gene. V was cut by 0 bases and J by 3 bases, with 17 bases left in between. Germline CDR1 reads LNHNV; CDR2 reads YYDKDF (reference sequence). The CDR3 runs 17 residues. The CDR3 DNA sequence: TGTGCCACCAGCAGAGATAGACGGGTCAGGTGGGACACTGAAGCTTTCTTT. Protein sequence: CATSRDRRVRWDTEAFF.

The chain uses TRBV20-1 and TRBJ2-3; D unresolved. This CDR3 spans 14 amino acids. The germline V gene has CDR1 DFQATT and CDR2 SNEGSKA (reference sequence). Trimming took off 1 base at V and 0 bases at J, with 8 bases between the two ends. The DNA for the CDR3 is TGCAGTGCTAGAGCTGTGGGAAGCACAGATACGCAGTATTTT. Its protein is CSARAVGSTDTQYF.

This clonotype occurred a few times. The genes are TRBV20-1 and TRBJ1-1; D may be TRBD1 (5 bases). V was pared by 6 bases and J by 7 bases, with 18 bases between. The CDR3 has 13 amino acids. Looked up from germline, CDR1 is DFQATT and CDR2 is SNEGSKA (reference sequence). The CDR3 DNA sequence: TGCAGTGCCCCTAGCGGGGGAGTAAATGAAGCTTTCTTT. The encoded protein is CSAPSGGVNEAFF.

The sample holds a few counts of this clonotype. The rearrangement uses TRBV9 and TRBJ2-5; D is possibly TRBD1 (6 bases). Germline V gives CDR1 SGDLS, CDR2 YYNGEE. The length of the CDR3 is 14 residues. With 0 bases removed from V and 0 bases from J, the gap between germline ends came to 6 bases. The CDR3 loop reads CASSVDRDQETQYF. As DNA, the CDR3 is TGTGCCAGCAGCGTAGACAGGGACCAAGAGACCCAGTACTTC.

V is TRBV2 and J is TRBJ1-2; perhaps TRBD1 as D (5 bases). This CDR3 spans 14 amino acids. Germline lookup yields CDR1 SNHLY and CDR2 FYNNEI. The V gene lost 10 bases and the J gene lost 12 bases, with 27 bases spanning the gap. The CDR3, as DNA: TGTGCCAAAACGAGGGGCGGAGGGCAGGCGGGCAACACCTTC. This gives the protein CAKTRGGGQAGNTF.

Remarks on this clonotype: Its ends do not fully match the called genes, so a read error is possible. The rearrangement joins TRBV3-1 to TRBJ2-5, with a possible D match to TRBD2 (5 bases). This CDR3 region has 12 residues. Per the germline V gene, CDR1 is LGHDT and CDR2 is YNNKEL (reference sequence). The CDR3 DNA reads as TGTGCCAGCAGCCAAGACGGGGAGACCCAGTGCTTC. It yields the protein CASSQDGETQCF.

In its sample, this clonotype was seen a few times. The chain combines TRBV4-3 with TRBJ1-2, with 10 bases identical to TRBD1. Germline assignment: CDR1 LGHNA and CDR2 YSLEER. The CDR3 extends over 15 amino acids. V was pared by 4 bases and J by 8 bases, with 10 bases of the junction left unmatched. The CDR3 bases are TGCGCCAGCAGCCTAGACCTTGACAGGGGGCTCGGCTACACCTTC. This gives the protein CASSLDLDRGLGYTF.

This clonotype was seen more than once but under ten times. The V gene is TRBV4-3, the J gene TRBJ2-5; D ambiguous. The length of the CDR3 is 14 residues. Germline CDR1 is LGHNA and CDR2 is YSLEER. Trimming took 0 bases from V and 0 from J, leaving 5 bases between them. CDR3 protein: CASSQDWDQETQYF. CDR3 sequence (DNA): TGCGCCAGCAGCCAAGATTGGGACCAAGAGACCCAGTACTTC.

The chain employs TRBV6-1 and TRBJ2-5; D remains unclear. TRBJ2-7 matches the DNA end more closely, so the J call is doubtful. Germline V CDR1 and CDR2: MNHNS, SASEGT. This CDR3 has 14 residues. CDR3: CASSEAPDGYEQYF. Here the CDR3 DNA reads TGTGCCAGCAGTGAAGCCCCGGACGGCTACGAGCAGTACTTC.

The sample holds a few counts of this clonotype. This chain connects TRBV20-1 to TRBJ2-1; a possible D gene is TRBD2 (5 bases). The V and J ends lost 7 bases and 4 bases respectively, with 11 bases between them. The length of the CDR3 is 12 residues. CDR1 is DFQATT, CDR2 SNEGSKA, per germline (reference sequence). CDR3 nucleotide sequence: TGCAGTGTAGAGGGAGATTACAATGAGCAGTTCTTC. It specifies CSVEGDYNEQFF.

The gene calls are TRBV5-5 and TRBJ2-3, with D tentatively TRBD1 or TRBD2 (5 bases each). Trimming pared 3 bases from V and 2 bases from J, leaving 13 bases between. The CDR3 length is 15 residues. The germline V gene has CDR1 SGHKS and CDR2 YYEKEE (reference sequence). CDR3 amino acids: CASSSPGAYTDTQYF. The CDR3 DNA sequence: TGTGCCAGCAGCTCCCCCGGGGCCTACACAGATACGCAGTATTTT.

The table lists this clonotype with many counts. V usage is TRBV4-3 and J usage is TRBJ2-7; D may be TRBD1 or TRBD2 (5 bases each). The V end lost 3 bases, the J end lost 1 base, and 10 bases lay between the germline ends. The germline V gene encodes CDR1 LGHNA and CDR2 YSLEER. The CDR3 is 14 residues long. The CDR3 reads CASSQRGRSYEQYF. CDR3 DNA sequence: TGCGCCAGCAGCCAGAGGGGTAGGTCCTACGAGCAGTACTTC.